Listed here are 20 T cell receptor beta chains from one sample, sequenced in a study of blood T cell repertoires in COVID-19. Libraries were prepared by immunoSEQ multiplex PCR; TCRdb keeps only in-frame clonotypes and omits some of them. The sample includes about 100,000 clones, roughly 80% of them seen just once. The sample comprised peripheral blood. The receptors stem from a woman aged 65 to 85 with acute or convalescent COVID-19.

About this clone: This CDR3 is also generated by other DNA sequences in the sample. V and J are TRBV28 and TRBJ2-2, with D possibly matching TRBD1 (5 bases). V gave up 2 bases and J gave up 3 bases, with 10 bases separating them. CDR1 is MDHEN and CDR2 is SYDVKM in the germline V gene. CDR3 length: 15 residues. The CDR3 is CASSLGWGDTGELFF. The CDR3 bases are TGTGCCAGCAGTTTAGGGTGGGGCGACACCGGGGAGCTGTTTTTT.

V and J are TRBV7-9 and TRBJ1-2; 8 nucleotides match TRBD1. The V gene end was trimmed by 1 base and the J gene end by 6 bases; junction bases not matched to a gene: 7. The V gene's germline CDR1 is SEHNR and CDR2 FQNEAQ (reference sequence). The CDR3 loop spans 15 amino acids. CDR3 residues: CASSLGGQEMDGYTF. DNA for the CDR3: TGTGCCAGCAGCTTAGGGGGACAGGAGATGGATGGCTACACCTTC.

This chain links TRBV6-4 with TRBJ2-3, with a possible D match to TRBD1 (5 bases). V was shortened by 0 bases and J by 9 bases, with 10 bases between the two germline ends. The CDR3 sequence is 13 residues long. CDR1 and CDR2 (germline): MRHNA, SNTAGT. Written as DNA, the CDR3 is TGTGCCAGCAGTGACTCAGGGGCCAACACGCAGTATTTT. Amino acid sequence: CASSDSGANTQYF.

The V gene is TRBV3-1 (or the pseudogene TRBV3-2), the J gene TRBJ2-1, with TRBD2 identical over 8 bases. V dropped 6 bases and J dropped 6; count of bases not matched to a gene: 10. Germline V gene sequence: CDR1 LGHDT, CDR2 YNNKEL (reference sequence). The CDR3 runs 15 residues. CDR3 DNA: TGTGCCAGCAGTCCCGGGACTAGGGGAATCAATGAGCAGTTCTTC. Translated: CASSPGTRGINEQFF.

This clone was counted at least ten times. J is TRBJ2-1 and V is TRBV6-5; perhaps TRBD2 as D (6 bases). Germline V gene lookup returns CDR1 MNHEY and CDR2 SVGAGI. V was shortened by 4 bases and J by 3 bases, with 16 bases between the two germline ends. The length of the CDR3 is 16 residues. CDR3 sequence (DNA): TGTGCCAGCAGTTTTTTCGGGGACTCCGACTACAATGAGCAGTTCTTC. The encoded protein is CASSFFGDSDYNEQFF.

This chain uses TRBV5-4 with TRBJ2-2; perhaps TRBD1 as D (6 bases). The CDR3 is 15 amino acids. V was trimmed by 3 bases and J by 2 bases, leaving 11 bases between them. Looked up from germline, CDR1 is SGHNT and CDR2 is YYREEE (reference sequence). In nucleotides, the CDR3 is TGTGCCAGCAGCTCGACAGGACCCAACACCGGGGAGCTGTTTTTT. Protein product: CASSSTGPNTGELFF.

The chain uses TRBV18 and TRBJ1-1, with 7 bases lining up with TRBD1. The length of the CDR3 is 15 residues. Trimming cost V 3 bases and J 1 base; bases outside gene matches: 5. CDR1 is KGHSH and CDR2 is LQKENI in the germline V gene. The DNA for the CDR3 is TGTGCCAGCTCACCGGGGACAGACCCGAACACTGAAGCTTTCTTT. It specifies CASSPGTDPNTEAFF.

CDR3 nucleotides: TGTGCCAGCAGCTGGAGAACTAGCGGAAGCACAGATACGCAGTATTTT. It codes for CASSWRTSGSTDTQYF. The chain employs TRBV27 and TRBJ2-3, with 8 positions matching TRBD2. CDR3 length: 16 amino acids. The germline V gene encodes CDR1 MNHEY and CDR2 SMNVEV (reference sequence). The V gene end was trimmed by 6 bases and the J gene end by 0 bases; junction bases not matched to a gene: 8.

The chain carries TRBV10-3 and TRBJ1-1; the match to TRBD1 covers 7 bases. Germline V gene data show CDR1 as ENHRY and CDR2 as SYGVKD. The trim removed 4 bases at V and 0 bases at J, leaving 8 bases unmatched. CDR3 size: 16 residues. CDR3 nucleotides: TGTGCCATCAGTGTAACTACCGGGACAGTGAACACTGAAGCTTTCTTT. Translation: CAISVTTGTVNTEAFF.

The chain has TRBV5-4 and TRBJ1-3; maybe TRBD1 (6 bases). Trimming took off 3 bases at V and 7 bases at J, with 14 bases between the two ends. The CDR3 covers 14 residues. The germline CDR1 and CDR2 sequences are SGHNT and YYREEE (reference sequence). In DNA, the CDR3 is TGTGCCAGCAGCTCCCGGGAGGGGGGTAACACCATATATTTT. It codes for CASSSREGGNTIYF.

CDR3 in DNA: TGTGCCAGCATGGCCCAGAATTCACCCCTCCACTTT. Translating gives CASMAQNSPLHF. The chain has TRBV12-3 or TRBV12-4 and TRBJ1-6; D uncertain. V lost 7 bases, J lost 7 bases, and 8 bases lay in between. The CDR3 spans 12 residues.

This clone was counted once. V is TRBV6-5 and J is TRBJ1-2; the match to TRBD1 covers 12 bases. Trimming took 0 bases from V and 8 from J; bases not matched to a gene: 4. CDR1 and CDR2 from the germline V gene are MNHEY and SVGAGI. This CDR3 is 15 amino acids long. This chain's CDR3 is CASSYSSGTGGGYTF. The CDR3 nucleotides are TGTGCCAGCAGTTACTCGAGTGGGACAGGGGGCGGCTACACCTTC.

In this sample, this clone turned up a few times. The V and J genes are TRBV2 and TRBJ2-5; D may be TRBD2 (5 bases). The V end lost 4 bases, the J end lost 7 bases, and 19 bases lay between the germline ends. CDR1 SNHLY and CDR2 FYNNEI come from the germline V gene. The CDR3 runs 15 residues. The CDR3 coding sequence is TGTGCCAGCAGTGTCAACGGAGGAGCAGTGCGGACCCAGTACTTC. It is translated as CASSVNGGAVRTQYF. Using reference TRBV2 and TRBJ2-5 for the parts outside the CDR3, the full variable domain is EPEVTQTPSHQVTQMGQEVILRCVPISNHLYFYWYRQILGQKVEFLVSFYNNEISEKSEIFDDQFSVERPDGSNFTLKIRSTKLEDSAMYFCASSVNGGAVRTQYFGPGTRLLVL.

V usage is TRBV29-1 and J usage is TRBJ1-2; D is perhaps TRBD1 (6 bases). Germline CDR1 SQVTM, CDR2 ANQGSEA. The CDR3 totals 15 residues. Trimming removed 6 bases from V and 5 bases from J, with 22 bases in between. The CDR3 is CSVRQDSGGIYGYTF. The DNA for the CDR3 is TGCAGCGTCCGACAGGATAGTGGGGGAATATATGGCTACACCTTC.

The genes are TRBV30 and TRBJ2-1; 8 bases match TRBD2. V dropped 2 bases and J dropped 8; count of bases not matched to a gene: 11. The CDR3 extends over 15 amino acids. Per the germline V gene, CDR1 is GTSNPN and CDR2 is SVGIG (reference sequence). For the CDR3, the DNA is TGTGCCTGGAGTCGGAACGGGGGGGCCGGGGATGAGCAGTTCTTC. Protein product: CAWSRNGGAGDEQFF.

V and J are TRBV29-1 and TRBJ2-1; possible D gene TRBD1, 6 bases. From germline, CDR1 is SQVTM and CDR2 ANQGSEA. V was cut by 3 bases and J by 1 base, with 10 bases left in between. The CDR3 is made up of 14 amino acids. CDR3 sequence reads: CSVEGRGSYNEQFF. The CDR3 DNA reads as TGCAGCGTTGAGGGCAGGGGTTCCTACAATGAGCAGTTCTTC.

The count of this clone is one. The chain links TRBV30 to TRBJ2-5; 12 bases fit TRBD2. The CDR3 covers 14 residues. Germline assignment: CDR1 GTSNPN and CDR2 SVGIG (reference sequence). The junction had 3 bases not matched to a gene; V was cut back by 3 bases and J by 4 bases. The CDR3 DNA reads as TGTGCCTGGAGACGACTAGCGGGGGTAGAGACCCAGTACTTC. It translates to CAWRRLAGVETQYF.

The chain recombines TRBV5-1 with TRBJ2-1, with 7 bases lining up with TRBD2. Germline lookup yields CDR1 SGHRS and CDR2 YFSETQ. The J segment lost 4 bases and the V segment lost 4 bases, leaving 8 bases of the junction unmatched. The CDR3 consists of 15 residues. CDR3 region: CASSPDRTSYNEQFF. The CDR3, as DNA: TGCGCCAGCAGCCCGGATCGGACTAGTTACAATGAGCAGTTCTTC.

This clone was observed a few times. The chain links TRBV10-3 to TRBJ1-5; TRBD1 agrees at 7 bases. This CDR3 region has 14 residues. The J segment lost 4 bases and the V segment lost 5 bases, leaving 5 bases of the junction unmatched. In germline, CDR1 is ENHRY, CDR2 SYGVKD. The DNA for the CDR3 is TGTGCCATCAGTAACACACAGGGGAATCAGCCCCAGCATTTT. Residues: CAISNTQGNQPQHF.

The rearrangement uses TRBV6-2 or TRBV6-3 and TRBJ2-3, with 9 bases fitting TRBD2. The junction had 8 bases not matched to a gene; V was cut back by 0 bases and J by 10 bases. Looked up from germline, CDR1 is MNHEY and CDR2 is SVGEGT. This CDR3 comprises 15 residues. The CDR3, as DNA: TGTGCCAGCAGTTACTCCGGCGGGGGGGCCTATCCGCAGTATTTT. This encodes CASSYSGGGAYPQYF.